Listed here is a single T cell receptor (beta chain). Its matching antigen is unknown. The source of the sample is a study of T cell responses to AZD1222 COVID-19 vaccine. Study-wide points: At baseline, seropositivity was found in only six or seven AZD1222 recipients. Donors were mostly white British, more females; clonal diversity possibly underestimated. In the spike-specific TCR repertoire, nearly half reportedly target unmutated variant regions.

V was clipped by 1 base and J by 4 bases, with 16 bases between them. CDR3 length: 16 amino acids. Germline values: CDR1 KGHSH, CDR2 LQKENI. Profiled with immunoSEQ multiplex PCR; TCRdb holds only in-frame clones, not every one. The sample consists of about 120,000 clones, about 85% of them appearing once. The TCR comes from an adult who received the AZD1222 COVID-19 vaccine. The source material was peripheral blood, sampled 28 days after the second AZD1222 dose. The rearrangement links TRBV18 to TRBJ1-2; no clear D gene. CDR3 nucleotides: TGTGCCAGCTCACCACGGGAACACAGAGAACTCTATGGCTACACCTTC. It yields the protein CASSPREHRELYGYTF.